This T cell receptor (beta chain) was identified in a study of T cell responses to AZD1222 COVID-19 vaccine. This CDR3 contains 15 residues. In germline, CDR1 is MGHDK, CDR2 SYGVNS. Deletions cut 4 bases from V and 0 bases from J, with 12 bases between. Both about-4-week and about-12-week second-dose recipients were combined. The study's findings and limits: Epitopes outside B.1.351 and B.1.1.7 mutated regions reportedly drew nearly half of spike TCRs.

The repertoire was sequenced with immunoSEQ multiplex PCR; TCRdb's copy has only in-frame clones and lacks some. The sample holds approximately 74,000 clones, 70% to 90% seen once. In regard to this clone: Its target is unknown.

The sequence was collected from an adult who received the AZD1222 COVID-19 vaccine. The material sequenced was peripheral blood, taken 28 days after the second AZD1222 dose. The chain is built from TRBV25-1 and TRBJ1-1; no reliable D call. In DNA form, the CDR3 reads TGTGCCAGCAGTGGCAGCCCGGGTATGAACACTGAAGCTTTCTTT. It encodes CASSGSPGMNTEAFF. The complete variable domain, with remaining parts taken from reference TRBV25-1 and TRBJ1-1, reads EADIYQTPRYLVIGTGKKITLECSQTMGHDKMYWYQQDPGMELHLIHYSYGVNSTEKGDLSSESTVSRIRTEHFPLTLESARPSHTSQYLCASSGSPGMNTEAFFGQGTRLTVV.